The T cell receptor beta chain under discussion was sequenced for a study of T-cell memory formation after mild COVID-19. Per germline, CDR1 KGHDR and CDR2 SFDVKD. Germline trimming cut 5 bases from V and 10 bases from J; bases unmatched to any gene: 4. This CDR3 contains 13 residues. The authors produced TCR alpha and TCR beta cDNA libraries with sample barcodes and UMIs by 5'RACE using constant-segment primers. TCRdb ran MiXCR on the 5' RACE reads and lists one entry per CDR3 protein. The sample yields roughly 200,000 distinct CDR3 sequences, 16% seen once. V and J are TRBV24-1 and TRBJ2-1; 10 nucleotides line up with TRBD1. The receptor was derived from an adult woman who had mild COVID-19 (a few samples of this study predate the infection). Cell type and time point are not known. The specimen sequenced was PBMCs or a T cell subset sorted from them (not recorded which). CDR3 bases: TGTGCCACCAGTGGGACAGGGGGTCGGGAGCAGTTCTTC. Its protein product is CATSGTGGREQFF.